This entry describes one T cell receptor (beta chain). In the original workflow: Reference gene primer amplification gave nucleated cell count estimates. The protocol was immunoSEQ multiplex PCR, while the TCRdb copy is restricted to in-frame clones and leaves out a portion. V, J and clone size were drawn from that table, and D and trimming were deduced from the DNA. Among over 150,000 clones listed, roughly four fifths were seen once. The data belong to a study of blood T cell repertoires in COVID-19. Sequenced input: peripheral blood. The sequence came from a woman aged 55 to 70 with COVID-19, enrolled during active disease.

This CDR3 reads CASSLAGGYTGELFF. The CDR3 DNA sequence: TGTGCCAGCAGTCTAGCGGGAGGTTACACCGGGGAGCTGTTTTTT. V and J are TRBV6-5 and TRBJ2-2, with 11 bases that match TRBD2. This CDR3 is 15 amino acids long. The ends lost 5 bases at V and 3 bases at J; junction bases unmatched: 2. Germline loops: CDR1 MNHEY, CDR2 SVGAGI.